The rows below give T cell receptor beta chains drawn from one sample of a study of CD8 T cells in ankylosing spondylitis. Via MiXCR, TCRdb re-called the 5' RACE reads, giving one row per CDR3 protein. The table has more than 25,000 distinct CDR3 sequences, 12% to 15% seen once. Source material: blood. The receptors were gathered from a male donor with ankylosing spondylitis or in good health (not recorded which). The CDR3 runs from the conserved cysteine through the conserved F or W. Fields, in order: clone size, V gene, J gene, D gene, CDR3 protein, CDR3 DNA. D genes are given only for firm matches. Expanded clones get a size class; other rows say once, few or many, or leave the size out.

few,TRBV5-1,TRBJ1-6,.,CASSFDRTDSPLHF,TGCGCCAGCAGCTTTGACAGAACCGATTCACCCCTCCACTTT
few,TRBV7-3,TRBJ2-3,.,CASSFSSGDTQYF,TGTGCCAGCAGCTTCTCCAGCGGAGATACGCAGTATTTT
few,TRBV4-3,TRBJ2-2,TRBD1,CASSRTGGSGELFF,TGCGCCAGCAGCCGGACAGGGGGGAGCGGGGAGCTGTTTTTT
.,TRBV14,TRBJ2-2,.,CASSPRLNTGELFF,TGTGCCAGCAGCCCCCGGCTAAACACCGGGGAGCTGTTTTTT
.,TRBV29-1,TRBJ2-3,.,CSVERGTGGTDTQYF,TGCAGCGTTGAAAGAGGGACCGGGGGCACAGATACGCAGTATTTT
few,TRBV4-3,TRBJ1-1,TRBD1,CASSQLGQGLTEAFF,TGCGCCAGCAGCCAACTGGGACAGGGGTTGACTGAAGCTTTCTTT
few,TRBV20-1,TRBJ1-4,TRBD1,CSARRQGANEKLFF,TGCAGTGCTAGAAGGCAGGGGGCGAATGAAAAACTGTTTTTT
.,TRBV12-5,TRBJ2-1,TRBD2,CASGLGTSGIATMRQFF,TGTGCTAGTGGTTTGGGGACTAGCGGGATAGCCACAATGAGGCAGTTCTTC
few,TRBV4-1,TRBJ2-1,.,CASVSGPDEQFF,TGCGCCAGCGTTTCGGGTCCGGATGAGCAGTTCTTC
few,TRBV29-1,TRBJ2-3,TRBD1,CSAHRGSPTTDTQYF,TGCAGCGCCCACAGGGGGTCCCCCACCACAGATACGCAGTATTTT
few,TRBV6-6,TRBJ2-2,.,CASLKTIYTGELFF,TGTGCCAGCCTGAAAACGATCTATACTGGGGAGCTGTTTTTT
.,TRBV28,TRBJ2-1,TRBD2,CASSLGGAGGPSNEQFF,TGTGCCAGCAGTTTGGGCGGGGCGGGAGGGCCTTCGAATGAGCAGTTCTTC
.,TRBV7-2,TRBJ2-2,.,CASSLVPGVGTGELFF,TGTGCCAGCAGTTTGGTGCCCGGGGTGGGCACCGGGGAGCTGTTTTTT
few,TRBV6-6,TRBJ1-4,.,CASSYSGSTNEKLFF,TGTGCCAGCAGTTACTCCGGATCAACTAATGAAAAACTGTTTTTT
.,TRBV29-1,TRBJ2-7,TRBD2,CSVTGTITYEQYF,TGCAGCGTCACCGGGACTATAACCTACGAGCAGTACTTC
few,TRBV7-2,TRBJ2-3,.,CASSLGPTTTDTQYF,TGTGCCAGCAGCTTAGGGCCTACTACCACAGATACGCAGTATTTT
few,TRBV5-1,TRBJ2-2,.,CASSLFGGENTGELFF,TGCGCCAGCAGCTTGTTTGGAGGGGAGAACACCGGGGAGCTGTTTTTT
many,TRBV12-3/TRBV12-4,TRBJ1-1,TRBD1,CASSLGTGGGTEAFF,TGTGCCAGCAGTTTAGGGACAGGGGGGGGCACTGAAGCTTTCTTT
few,TRBV29-1,TRBJ2-3,.,CSVEERSTDTQYF,TGCAGCGTTGAAGAGCGCAGCACAGATACGCAGTATTTT
many,TRBV9,TRBJ2-1,TRBD2,CASSSQRELGNEQFF,TGTGCCAGCAGCTCCCAGCGGGAGTTGGGAAATGAGCAGTTCTTC
few,TRBV11-2,TRBJ1-1,.,CASSPREGRWANTEAFF,TGTGCCAGCAGCCCACGCGAAGGCCGGTGGGCGAACACTGAAGCTTTCTTT
few,TRBV7-2,TRBJ2-1,TRBD2,CASSLGLAAGEQFF,TGTGCCAGCAGCCTTGGACTAGCGGCGGGTGAGCAGTTCTTC
.,TRBV20-1,TRBJ2-2,.,CSAHAGPYPTGELFF,TGCAGTGCCCACGCCGGGCCTTACCCCACCGGGGAGCTGTTTTTT
.,TRBV29-1,TRBJ1-2,.,CSVLGDNYGYTF,TGCAGCGTGTTGGGGGATAACTATGGCTACACCTTC
once,TRBV12-3/TRBV12-4,TRBJ1-4,.,CASSLVQGNEKLFF,TGTGCCAGCAGTTTAGTTCAGGGTAATGAAAAACTGTTTTTT
few,TRBV3-1,TRBJ2-7,.,CASGRDSFYEQYF,TGTGCCAGCGGCCGGGACTCCTTCTACGAGCAGTACTTC
.,TRBV27,TRBJ2-2,.,CASRTRIANTGELFF,TGTGCCAGCAGAACAAGAATAGCGAACACCGGGGAGCTGTTTTTT